The 20 T cell receptor beta chains listed next were all sequenced from one sample in a study of blood T cell repertoires in COVID-19. The protocol was immunoSEQ multiplex PCR, while the TCRdb copy is restricted to in-frame clones and leaves out a portion. The sample holds about 200,000 clones, around 82% seen once. Material for sequencing was PBMCs or T cells enriched from blood (not recorded which). The receptors derive from a man aged 35 to 55 who had recovered from COVID-19.

The DNA for the CDR3 is TGTGCCACGTCCCGGCGGACTGAAGCTGAAGCTTTCTTT. It codes for CATSRRTEAEAFF. The genes are TRBV5-4 and TRBJ1-1; D not certain. The length of the CDR3 is 13 residues. Trimming stripped 9 bases from V and 6 bases from J, with 18 bases between. Germline loops: CDR1 SGHNT, CDR2 YYREEE (reference sequence).

The rearrangement uses TRBV30 and TRBJ1-5; D gene unclear. V was trimmed by 3 bases and J by 10 bases, leaving 22 bases between them. The CDR3 length is 15 residues. From germline, CDR1 is GTSNPN and CDR2 SVGIG (reference sequence). CDR3: CAWRETRGRAPPQHF. The CDR3 DNA is TGTGCCTGGAGAGAAACCCGGGGTAGGGCGCCCCCCCAGCATTTT.

Turning to this clone: The sample holds other DNA sequences that translate to the same CDR3. This chain links TRBV5-1 with TRBJ1-1; D is uncertain. CDR1 and CDR2 from the germline V gene are SGHRS and YFSETQ. This CDR3 comprises 14 residues. V gave up 0 bases and J gave up 1 base, with 7 bases separating them. The CDR3 region is CASSLDRQNTEAFF. The CDR3 region has the DNA TGCGCCAGCAGCTTGGACAGACAGAACACTGAAGCTTTCTTT.

This chain joins TRBV4-1 and TRBJ1-2; no clear D gene. This CDR3 is built from 16 residues. Deletions cut 1 base from V and 4 bases from J, with 16 bases between. Germline-derived CDR1 and CDR2 are MGHRA and YSYEKL. CDR3 in DNA: TGCGCCAGCAGCCAAGGGTCGTGGCAGGCGAGCTATGGCTACACCTTC. Translated: CASSQGSWQASYGYTF.

V is TRBV10-3 and J is TRBJ2-3; D perhaps matches TRBD2 (5 bases). Germline CDR1 is ENHRY and CDR2 is SYGVKD. The CDR3 length is 13 residues. V was cut by 9 bases and J by 2 bases, with 12 bases left in between. CDR3 DNA sequence: TGTGCCATTGAGAGCGGTAACACAGATACGCAGTATTTT. Encoded protein: CAIESGNTDTQYF.

This chain joins TRBV28 and TRBJ1-5; 8 bases align to TRBD1. CDR1 and CDR2 (germline): MDHEN, SYDVKM. This CDR3 spans 17 amino acids. V lost 2 bases and J lost 4; bases outside the gene matches: 10. CDR3 bases: TGTGCCAGCAGTTTAGGGCAGGGGGCGCGTGGGAATCAGCCCCAGCATTTT. This gives the protein CASSLGQGARGNQPQHF. Together with reference TRBV28 and TRBJ1-5, the CDR3 gives the full variable domain: DVKVTQSSRYLVKRTGEKVFLECVQDMDHENMFWYRQDPGLGLRLIYFSYDVKMKEKGDIPEGYSVSREKKERFSLILESASTNQTSMYLCASSLGQGARGNQPQHFGDGTRLSIL.

The chain is built from TRBV7-2 and TRBJ1-5; D is uncertain. The CDR3 has 13 amino acids. Germline V CDR1 and CDR2: SGHTA, FQGNSA. The V end lost 0 bases, the J end lost 4 bases, and 4 bases lay between the germline ends. For the CDR3, the DNA is TGTGCCAGCAGCTTAGCCCTTAATCAGCCCCAGCATTTT. Translated, it gives CASSLALNQPQHF. Based on the CDR3 plus reference TRBV7-2 and TRBJ1-5, the full variable domain is GAGVSQSPSNKVTEKGKDVELRCDPISGHTALYWYRQSLGQGLEFLIYFQGNSAPDKSGLPSDRFSAERTGGSVSTLTIQRTQQEDSAVYLCASSLALNQPQHFGDGTRLSIL.

This chain connects TRBV5-1 to TRBJ2-4; D is ambiguous. The CDR3 consists of 15 residues. V gave up 0 bases and J gave up 0 bases, with 7 bases separating them. Germline CDR1 reads SGHRS; CDR2 reads YFSETQ. The CDR3 sequence: CASSLGPRAKNIQYF. DNA of the CDR3: TGCGCCAGCAGCTTGGGACCTAGAGCCAAAAACATTCAGTACTTC.

The chain links TRBV30 to TRBJ1-1; tentative D call: TRBD1 (5 bases). The CDR3 sequence is 13 residues long. Between the trimmed V and J ends, which lost 0 bases and 5 bases, there was a span of 10 bases. From germline, CDR1 is GTSNPN and CDR2 SVGIG (reference sequence). For the CDR3, the DNA is TGTGCCTGGAGTGTAGGGGCAGGGACTGAAGCTTTCTTT. Translated: CAWSVGAGTEAFF.

The V and J genes are TRBV7-2 and TRBJ2-3; tentatively, D is TRBD2 (6 bases). CDR3 length: 15 residues. Trimming removed 5 bases from V and 2 bases from J, with 14 bases in between. Germline assignment: CDR1 SGHTA and CDR2 FQGNSA. The CDR3 nucleotides read TGTGCCAGCAGCACCGGGACTCATGCCACAGATACGCAGTATTTT. This codes for CASSTGTHATDTQYF.

The J gene is TRBJ1-6, the V gene TRBV7-9; 9 bases map to TRBD1. The CDR3 extends over 16 amino acids. J gave up 7 bases and V 4 bases, and 8 bases lay outside the gene matches. CDR1 is SEHNR and CDR2 is FQNEAQ in the germline V gene (reference sequence). In nucleotides, the CDR3 is TGTGCCAGCAGCTATTACCGGGACAGGGACAATTCACCCCTCCACTTT. Its protein is CASSYYRDRDNSPLHF.

The chain joins TRBV7-3 to TRBJ2-1; D call uncertain. The CDR3 sequence is 13 residues long. Germline V gene sequence: CDR1 SGHTA, CDR2 FQGTGA. The germline V and J ends were trimmed by 2 bases and 5 bases, with 7 bases remaining between them. As DNA, the CDR3 is TGTGCCAGCAGCTTATCCCAGGACAATGAGCAGTTCTTC. This translates into CASSLSQDNEQFF.

The chain employs TRBV5-6 and TRBJ2-7, with D unclear. Germline loops: CDR1 SGHDT, CDR2 YYEEEE. The CDR3 extends over 12 amino acids. Trimming stripped 1 base from V and 3 bases from J, with 5 bases between. This CDR3 is CASSLFHYEQYF. The DNA of the CDR3 is TGTGCCAGCAGCTTGTTCCACTACGAGCAGTACTTC.

This clone was observed a single time. The junction differs from germline at one of its ends, possibly a read error. V usage is TRBV19 and J usage is TRBJ2-1; possibly TRBD1 for D (7 bases). Looked up from germline, CDR1 is LNHDA and CDR2 is SQIVND (reference sequence). The CDR3 covers 13 residues. CDR3 in DNA: TGTGCCAGTAGGGAGACAGGGAGGAATGGGCAGTTCTTC. Translation: CASRETGRNGQFF. The full variable domain, completed using reference TRBV19 and TRBJ2-1, is DGGITQSPKYLFRKEGQNVTLSCEQNLNHDAMYWYRQDPGQGLRLIYYSQIVNDFQKGDIAEGYSVSREKKESFPLTVTSAQKNPTAFYLCASRETGRNGQFFGPGTRLTVL.

The chain is built from TRBV15 and TRBJ2-1; 7 nucleotides align to TRBD1. Germline V gives CDR1 LNHNV, CDR2 YYDKDF (reference sequence). CDR3 length: 14 amino acids. Unmatched junction bases numbered 1, after V lost 1 base and J lost 4 bases. The CDR3 here is CATSRGGQYNEQFF. As DNA, the CDR3 is TGTGCCACCAGCAGAGGGGGACAGTACAATGAGCAGTTCTTC.

As for this clone: The sample has other DNA sequences that encode this CDR3 too. The chain joins TRBV3-1 (or the pseudogene TRBV3-2) to TRBJ2-7; D unresolved. V was trimmed by 1 base and J by 4 bases, leaving 5 bases between them. Germline lookup yields CDR1 LGHDT and CDR2 YNNKEL (reference sequence). This CDR3 comprises 12 residues. CDR3 DNA sequence: TGTGCCAGCAGCCAAGCAGGATACGAGCAGTACTTC. Protein product: CASSQAGYEQYF.

This chain joins TRBV20-1 and TRBJ1-4, with a tentative D call TRBD1 (6 bases). The V end lost 4 bases, the J end lost 8 bases, and 8 bases lay between the germline ends. Germline V gives CDR1 DFQATT, CDR2 SNEGSKA (reference sequence). The CDR3 covers 11 residues. Written as DNA, the CDR3 is TGCAGTGCTACCCAGGGGGAAAAACTGTTTTTT. It specifies CSATQGEKLFF.

The rearrangement links TRBV5-8 to TRBJ2-1; D not certain. This CDR3 comprises 10 residues. V lost 2 bases, J lost 12 bases, and 6 bases lay in between. Germline V gene sequence: CDR1 SGHTS, CDR2 YDEGEE. The CDR3 reads CASSFPRQFF. CDR3 nucleotides: TGTGCCAGCAGCTTTCCTAGGCAGTTCTTC.

V gene TRBV5-1 combines with J gene TRBJ2-1; TRBD1 aligns across 9 bases. The CDR3 is 15 amino acids. V shed 3 bases, J shed 6 bases, and the junction held 7 bases outside the gene matches. Germline CDR1 and CDR2: SGHRS and YFSETQ. CDR3 coding DNA: TGCGCCAGCAGCTCCTCTACAGGGGGCGTCAATGAGCAGTTCTTC. Translating gives CASSSSTGGVNEQFF.

V gene TRBV27 combines with J gene TRBJ2-1, with 7 bases aligning to TRBD1. Germline loops: CDR1 MNHEY, CDR2 SMNVEV (reference sequence). The CDR3 has 16 amino acids. V was clipped by 6 bases and J by 8 bases; unmatched bases: 16. The CDR3 is CASRVNRGSHHDEQFF. The CDR3 bases are TGTGCCAGCAGGGTAAACAGGGGCTCGCACCACGATGAGCAGTTCTTC.